The present T cell receptor beta chain was sequenced within a study of cytomegalovirus exposure and HLA in healthy donors. A note on this clone: Its antigen is unidentified. The same CDR3 also results from other DNA sequences found in this sample.

The CDR3 extends over 13 amino acids. The V end lost 4 bases, the J end lost 4 bases, and 11 bases lay between the germline ends. The germline V gene has CDR1 SGHRS and CDR2 YFSETQ. Findings and limits, study-wide: An assumption of roughly uniform sequencing depth across donors underlay the presence/absence analyses.

PCR primers comprised 60 Vbeta and 13 Jbeta primers. Libraries were prepared by immunoSEQ multiplex PCR; TCRdb keeps only in-frame clonotypes and omits some of them. The table records around 120,000 clones, approximately 72% of them present only once. The chain has TRBV5-1 and TRBJ1-1, with no clear D. This receptor was taken from a man aged 55 to 70 in good health and CMV-seropositive. Specimen: PBMCs. The CDR3 protein is CASSPQVGTEAFF. CDR3 nucleotide sequence: TGCGCCAGCAGCCCGCAGGTGGGCACTGAAGCTTTCTTT.